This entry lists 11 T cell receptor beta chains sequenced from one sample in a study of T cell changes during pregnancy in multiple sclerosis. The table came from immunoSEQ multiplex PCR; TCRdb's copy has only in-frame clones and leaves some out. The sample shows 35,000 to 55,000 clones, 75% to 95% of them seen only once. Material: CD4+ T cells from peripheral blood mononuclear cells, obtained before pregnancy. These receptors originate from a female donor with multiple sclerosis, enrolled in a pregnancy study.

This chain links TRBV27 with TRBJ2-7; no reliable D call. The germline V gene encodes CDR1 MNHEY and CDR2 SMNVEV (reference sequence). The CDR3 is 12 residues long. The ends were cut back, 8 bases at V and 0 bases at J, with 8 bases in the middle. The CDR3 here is CASSLFSYEQYF. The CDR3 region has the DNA TGTGCCAGCTCCCTTTTCTCCTACGAGCAGTACTTC.

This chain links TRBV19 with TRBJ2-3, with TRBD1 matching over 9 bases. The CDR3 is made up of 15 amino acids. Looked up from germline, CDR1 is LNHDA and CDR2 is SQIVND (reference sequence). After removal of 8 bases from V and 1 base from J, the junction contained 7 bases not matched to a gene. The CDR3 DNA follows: TGTGCCAGTGGAGCCGGGACAGGGCGCACAGATACGCAGTATTTT. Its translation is CASGAGTGRTDTQYF.

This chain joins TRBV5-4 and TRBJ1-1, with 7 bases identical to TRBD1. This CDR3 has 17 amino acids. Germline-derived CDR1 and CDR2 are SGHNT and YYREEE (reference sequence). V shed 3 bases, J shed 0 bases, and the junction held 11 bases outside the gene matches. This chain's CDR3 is CASSSPNTGTVNTEAFF. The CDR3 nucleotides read TGTGCCAGCAGCTCACCAAACACCGGGACAGTGAACACTGAAGCTTTCTTT.

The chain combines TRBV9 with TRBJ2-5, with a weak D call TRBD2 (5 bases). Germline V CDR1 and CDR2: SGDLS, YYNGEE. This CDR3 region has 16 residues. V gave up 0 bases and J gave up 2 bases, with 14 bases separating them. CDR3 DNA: TGTGCCAGCAGCGTAGCTGCTGAGGGTGGGCAAGAGACCCAGTACTTC. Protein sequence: CASSVAAEGGQETQYF.

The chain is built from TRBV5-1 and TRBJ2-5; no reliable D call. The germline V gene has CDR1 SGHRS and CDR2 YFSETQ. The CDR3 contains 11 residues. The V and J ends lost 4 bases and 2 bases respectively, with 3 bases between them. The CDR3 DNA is TGCGCCAGCAGCCAACAAGAGACCCAGTACTTC. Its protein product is CASSQQETQYF.

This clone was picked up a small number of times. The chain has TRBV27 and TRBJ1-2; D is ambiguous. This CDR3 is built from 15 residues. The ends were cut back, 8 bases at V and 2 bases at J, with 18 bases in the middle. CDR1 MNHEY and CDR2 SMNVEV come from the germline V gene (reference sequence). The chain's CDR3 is CASLLIPSRNYGYTF. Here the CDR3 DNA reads TGTGCCAGCCTATTAATCCCTTCTAGAAACTATGGCTACACCTTC.

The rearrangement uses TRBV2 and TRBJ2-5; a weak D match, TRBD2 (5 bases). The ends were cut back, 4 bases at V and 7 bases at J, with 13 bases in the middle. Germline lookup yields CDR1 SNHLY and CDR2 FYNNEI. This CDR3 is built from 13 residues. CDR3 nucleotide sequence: TGTGCCAGCAGTGCCGACTTAGGAGGGACCCAGTACTTC. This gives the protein CASSADLGGTQYF.

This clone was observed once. This CDR3 reads CASSYNTAKGNTIYF. The DNA for the CDR3 is TGTGCCAGCAGTTACAATACAGCTAAGGGAAACACCATATATTTT. The rearrangement uses TRBV6-5 and TRBJ1-3; D is unresolved. CDR3 size: 15 residues. The V end was cut by 2 bases, the J end by 4 bases, with 12 bases between. CDR1 MNHEY and CDR2 SVGAGI come from the germline V gene.

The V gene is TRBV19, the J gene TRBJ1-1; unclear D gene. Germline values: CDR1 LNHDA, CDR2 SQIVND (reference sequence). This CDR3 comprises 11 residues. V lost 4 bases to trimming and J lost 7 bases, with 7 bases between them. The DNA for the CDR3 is TGTGCCAGTAGTAGTCAGTATGAAGCTTTCTTT. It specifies CASSSQYEAFF.

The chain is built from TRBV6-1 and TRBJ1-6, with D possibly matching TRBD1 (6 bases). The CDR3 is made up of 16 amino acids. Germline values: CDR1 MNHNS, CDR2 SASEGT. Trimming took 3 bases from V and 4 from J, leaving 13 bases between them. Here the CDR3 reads CASSDRRQAYNSPLHF. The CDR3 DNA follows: TGTGCCAGCAGTGACAGGAGACAGGCGTATAATTCACCCCTCCACTTT.

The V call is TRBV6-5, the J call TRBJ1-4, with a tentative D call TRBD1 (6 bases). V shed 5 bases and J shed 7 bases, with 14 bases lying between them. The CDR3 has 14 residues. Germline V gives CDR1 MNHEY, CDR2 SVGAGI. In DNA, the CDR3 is TGTGCCAGCAGTAACAGGGAAGGGGTTGAAAAACTGTTTTTT. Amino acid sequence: CASSNREGVEKLFF.